The clone carrying this TCR beta chain has only a few counts. Antigen unknown. CDR1 is SGHTA and CDR2 is FQGTGA in the germline V gene. Trimming removed 2 bases at V and 4 bases at J, with 10 bases between. CDR3 length equals 14 residues. These data are taken from a study of CD8 T cells in ankylosing spondylitis. Findings and limits, study-wide: Some motif variants had been reported before (in reactive arthritis synovial fluid and blood). For ankylosing spondylitis blood, a TCR beta motif of seven to nine highly homologous variants appeared characteristic. Reports say disease-linked clones showed up significantly more in matched ankylosing spondylitis synovial fluid.

Construction of TCR beta libraries was performed using quantitative 5'-RACE with molecular barcodes. TCRdb ran MiXCR on the 5' RACE reads and lists one entry per CDR3 protein. Seen here are under 450,000 distinct CDR3 sequences, roughly 15% observed once, and the top ten hold over 0.9%. This clonotype was obtained from a male donor with ankylosing spondylitis. This chain joins TRBV7-3 and TRBJ2-3; D may be TRBD1 (5 bases). Sequencing was carried out using blood, either unsorted or a sorted T cell fraction (not recorded which). The CDR3 loop is CASSLSAGPDTQYF. CDR3 sequence (DNA): TGTGCCAGCAGCTTATCTGCAGGGCCAGATACGCAGTATTTT.